The 29 T cell receptor beta chains below come from one sample, sequenced in a study of blood T cell repertoires in COVID-19. Libraries were prepared by immunoSEQ multiplex PCR; TCRdb keeps only in-frame clonotypes and omits some of them. The table lists fewer than 200,000 clones, roughly nine tenths of them singletons. The sequencing sample was made of peripheral blood. Every receptor here comes from a man between 18 and 29 years old who had recovered from COVID-19.

The V gene is TRBV7-8, the J gene TRBJ2-7; 12 bases are a match to TRBD2. Unmatched junction bases numbered 12, after V lost 7 bases and J lost 5 bases. CDR1 SGHVS and CDR2 FQNEAQ come from the germline V gene. This CDR3 comprises 16 residues. The CDR3 nucleotides are TGTGCCAGCACCCCCTGGACTAGCGGGAATCAGGACGAGCAGTACTTC. Its translation is CASTPWTSGNQDEQYF.

The sample holds one count of this clone. This chain connects TRBV24-1 to TRBJ2-5, with TRBD2 matching over 7 bases. Germline V CDR1 and CDR2: KGHDR, SFDVKD. Unmatched junction bases numbered 17, after V lost 0 bases and J lost 5 bases. The CDR3 is 19 residues long. The CDR3 region has the DNA TGTGCCACCAGTGATTTGCAAGGTGAAACTGGGGGGGTACGTGAGACCCAGTACTTC. Translation: CATSDLQGETGGVRETQYF.

This clone was seen a single time. The chain carries TRBV2 and TRBJ1-2; TRBD1 matches at 7 bases. The CDR3 length is 12 residues. Trimming cost V 6 bases and J 8 bases; bases outside gene matches: 6. The germline CDR1 and CDR2 sequences are SNHLY and FYNNEI. The CDR3 here is CASSPGGRGYTF. The CDR3, as DNA: TGTGCCAGCAGCCCAGGGGGTCGGGGCTACACCTTC.

The V gene is TRBV15, the J gene TRBJ2-7, with 8 bases aligning to TRBD1. Per the germline V gene, CDR1 is LNHNV and CDR2 is YYDKDF (reference sequence). The CDR3 consists of 15 residues. The V segment lost 5 bases and the J segment 3 bases; nucleotides outside the gene matches: 9. CDR3 nucleotide sequence: TGTGCCACCAGCGAGACTCTAGGACAGGGCTACGAGCAGTACTTC. Amino acids: CATSETLGQGYEQYF.

The chain joins TRBV14 to TRBJ2-7; TRBD1 matches 8 bases. The CDR3 has 15 residues. The germline V gene encodes CDR1 SGHDN and CDR2 FVKESK. Trimming cost V 1 base and J 3 bases; bases outside gene matches: 5. The CDR3, as DNA: TGTGCCAGCAGCCAAGGTCCAGGGGGCCGCTACGAGCAGTACTTC. Its protein is CASSQGPGGRYEQYF.

This chain uses TRBV9 with TRBJ1-6; 10 bases line up with TRBD1. The CDR3 spans 15 residues. CDR1 and CDR2 from the germline V gene are SGDLS and YYNGEE. V lost 3 bases, J lost 10 bases, and 7 bases stayed unmatched. The CDR3, as DNA: TGTGCCAGCAGCGCGGGGACAGGGGACATCTCACCCCTCCACTTT. This sequence encodes CASSAGTGDISPLHF.

This rearrangement joins TRBV4-3 to TRBJ2-3, with 7 bases lining up with TRBD2. CDR1 is LGHNA and CDR2 is YSLEER in the germline V gene. The J segment lost 5 bases and the V segment lost 3 bases, leaving 11 bases of the junction unmatched. The CDR3 sequence is 16 residues long. The CDR3 region is CASSHLAGPGGDTQYF. The DNA for the CDR3 is TGCGCCAGCAGCCATTTAGCGGGTCCTGGAGGAGATACGCAGTATTTT.

The chain couples TRBV7-2 to TRBJ2-1, with D perhaps matching TRBD1 (5 bases). V shed 3 bases and J shed 6 bases, with 9 bases lying between them. This CDR3 is built from 13 residues. Looked up from germline, CDR1 is SGHTA and CDR2 is FQGNSA. The CDR3: CASSFAGSNEQFF. The CDR3 DNA sequence: TGTGCCAGCAGCTTTGCAGGGTCCAATGAGCAGTTCTTC.

This CDR3 is CASSQDIGTDTQYF. The CDR3 nucleotides are TGCGCCAGCAGCCAAGATATCGGCACAGATACGCAGTATTTT. The chain combines TRBV4-3 with TRBJ2-3; D remains unclear. The germline V gene has CDR1 LGHNA and CDR2 YSLEER. The CDR3 sequence is 14 residues long. V was cut by 0 bases and J by 1 base, with 5 bases left in between.

The rearrangement links TRBV14 to TRBJ2-1; TRBD2 matches at 14 bases. The CDR3 sequence is 21 residues long. CDR1 is SGHDN and CDR2 is FVKESK in the germline V gene. Trimming at V came to 5 bases and at J to 1 base, leaving 16 bases not matched to a gene. The CDR3: CASSGFLPGLAGAGSYNEQFF. The CDR3 DNA sequence: TGTGCCAGCAGCGGATTCCTGCCGGGACTAGCGGGAGCGGGGTCCTACAATGAGCAGTTCTTC.

The rearrangement joins TRBV5-6 to TRBJ2-2, with 8 bases that match TRBD2. The germline V gene has CDR1 SGHDT and CDR2 YYEEEE. CDR3 length: 19 amino acids. Trimming at V came to 3 bases and at J to 0 bases, leaving 13 bases not matched to a gene. DNA for the CDR3: TGTGCCAGCAGCTCCCTATCCCTGTTGACTAGCGCGAACACCGGGGAGCTGTTTTTT. It is translated as CASSSLSLLTSANTGELFF.

The genes are TRBV6-1 and TRBJ1-2; no reliable D call. CDR3 length equals 15 residues. Germline loops: CDR1 MNHNS, CDR2 SASEGT. Trimming took 1 base from V and 4 from J, leaving 13 bases between them. The chain's CDR3 is CASSEGSERIYGYTF. CDR3 DNA sequence: TGTGCCAGCAGTGAAGGGTCGGAGCGTATCTATGGCTACACCTTC.

J is TRBJ2-1 and V is TRBV6-4; weak D call: TRBD2 (6 bases). This CDR3 is built from 15 residues. The germline V and J ends were trimmed by 2 bases and 1 base, with 9 bases remaining between them. Germline-derived CDR1 and CDR2 are MRHNA and SNTAGT. The CDR3 sequence is CASSDGGMSYNEQFF. The CDR3 DNA follows: TGTGCCAGCAGTGACGGCGGGATGTCCTACAATGAGCAGTTCTTC.

The V gene is TRBV7-2, the J gene TRBJ2-2, with 7 bases identical to TRBD1. V was clipped by 2 bases and J by 7 bases; unmatched bases: 7. Per germline, CDR1 SGHTA and CDR2 FQGNSA. The CDR3 runs 15 residues. The CDR3 bases are TGTGCCAGCAGCTTATCTCTAGGGGGCGGCGGGGAGCTGTTTTTT. Translated: CASSLSLGGGGELFF.

The chain carries TRBV27 and TRBJ2-7; D gene unclear. The V gene's germline CDR1 is MNHEY and CDR2 SMNVEV (reference sequence). V dropped 0 bases and J dropped 3 bases, with 9 bases sitting between them. The CDR3 covers 14 residues. The CDR3 region is CASSLSAVNYEQYF. Written as DNA, the CDR3 is TGTGCCAGCAGTTTATCAGCCGTGAACTACGAGCAGTACTTC.

This chain uses TRBV10-3 with TRBJ1-3; D is undetermined. The ends were cut back, 10 bases at V and 4 bases at J, with 14 bases in the middle. This CDR3 comprises 13 residues. The germline CDR1 and CDR2 sequences are ENHRY and SYGVKD. CDR3 region: CATRFGSGNTIYF. DNA of the CDR3: TGTGCCACCCGGTTCGGGTCGGGAAACACCATATATTTT.

The rearrangement joins TRBV15 to TRBJ1-2, with a weak D call TRBD1 (5 bases). CDR3 length: 14 residues. V was clipped by 1 base and J by 13 bases, with 19 bases between them. Germline CDR1 reads LNHNV; CDR2 reads YYDKDF (reference sequence). The CDR3 sequence is CATSRADTYRLPTF. In DNA form, the CDR3 reads TGTGCCACCAGCAGAGCGGACACTTACAGGTTACCCACCTTC.

The chain carries TRBV6-6 and TRBJ1-5; D is unclear. This CDR3 comprises 14 residues. V was pared by 2 bases and J by 6 bases, with 11 bases between. Germline-derived CDR1 and CDR2 are MNHNY and SVGAGI (reference sequence). In nucleotides, the CDR3 is TGTGCCAGCAGTTACCCCCCCCGAGGTCAGCCCCAGCATTTT. Amino acids: CASSYPPRGQPQHF.

This chain joins TRBV28 and TRBJ1-1; 7 positions agree with TRBD1. CDR3 length: 15 residues. V lost 4 bases and J lost 4; bases outside the gene matches: 9. Per the germline V gene, CDR1 is MDHEN and CDR2 is SYDVKM. The CDR3 reads CASSSPGTDLTEAFF. The CDR3 region has the DNA TGTGCCAGCAGTTCGCCGGGGACAGACCTCACTGAAGCTTTCTTT.

The CDR3: CASPTSGTHPSTDTQYF. The CDR3 nucleotides read TGTGCCAGCCCTACTAGCGGGACTCACCCTAGCACAGATACGCAGTATTTT. V and J are TRBV28 and TRBJ2-3; 10 positions match TRBD2. The CDR3 is made up of 17 amino acids. After removal of 8 bases from V and 0 bases from J, the junction contained 11 bases not matched to a gene. Germline loops: CDR1 MDHEN, CDR2 SYDVKM.

The V gene is TRBV5-6, the J gene TRBJ2-3; TRBD2 matches at 8 bases. CDR1 and CDR2 from the germline V gene are SGHDT and YYEEEE. CDR3 size: 16 residues. The J segment lost 0 bases and the V segment lost 1 base, leaving 4 bases of the junction unmatched. CDR3 amino acids: CASSLLSGMSTDTQYF. The CDR3, as DNA: TGTGCCAGCAGCTTGCTTAGCGGGATGAGCACAGATACGCAGTATTTT.

The rearrangement links TRBV2 to TRBJ1-2, with TRBD1 matching 9 bases. Germline trimming cut 4 bases from V and 6 bases from J; bases unmatched to any gene: 3. The CDR3 sequence is 13 residues long. Germline loops: CDR1 SNHLY, CDR2 FYNNEI. The CDR3 DNA follows: TGTGCCAGCAGTGCCGACAGGGGGAATGGCTACACCTTC. Protein sequence: CASSADRGNGYTF.

The rearrangement links TRBV6-5 to TRBJ2-1, with TRBD1 matching 8 bases. In germline, CDR1 is MNHEY, CDR2 SVGAGI. Trimming cost V 2 bases and J 6 bases; bases outside gene matches: 6. The CDR3 length is 15 residues. The CDR3 bases are TGTGCCAGCAGTTACCCGGCAGGGGGCCGCAATGAGCAGTTCTTC. Protein product: CASSYPAGGRNEQFF.

V and J are TRBV27 and TRBJ2-5; D might be TRBD1 (6 bases). This CDR3 is 17 amino acids long. Germline V CDR1 and CDR2: MNHEY, SMNVEV (reference sequence). The V gene lost 4 bases and the J gene lost 1 base, with 19 bases spanning the gap. CDR3 sequence: CASSSSSKGHLQETQYF. DNA of the CDR3: TGTGCCAGCAGTTCGTCTTCAAAGGGACATCTCCAAGAGACCCAGTACTTC.

V gene TRBV6-2 or TRBV6-3 combines with J gene TRBJ1-6; D call uncertain. The V end lost 5 bases, the J end lost 8 bases, and 13 bases lay between the germline ends. The CDR3 loop spans 14 amino acids. From germline, CDR1 is MNHEY and CDR2 SVGEGT. CDR3 in DNA: TGTGCCAGCAGTCACCCCGAGGGCCATTCACCCCTCCACTTT. Its protein is CASSHPEGHSPLHF.

The J gene is TRBJ2-3, the V gene TRBV7-9, with 16 bases that match TRBD2. The germline V gene encodes CDR1 SEHNR and CDR2 FQNEAQ (reference sequence). There are 19 residues in the CDR3. V gave up 3 bases and J gave up 1 base; unmatched junction bases: 7. CDR3 residues: CASSLRGTSGRAGTDTQYF. CDR3 bases: TGTGCCAGCAGCTTGAGGGGGACTAGCGGGAGGGCCGGCACAGATACGCAGTATTTT.

The chain joins TRBV28 to TRBJ1-5, with TRBD1 matching 9 bases. The V and J ends lost 6 bases and 8 bases, in that order; junction bases with no gene match: 11. This CDR3 region has 15 residues. From germline, CDR1 is MDHEN and CDR2 SYDVKM. The CDR3 DNA sequence: TGTGCCAGCAGCTTAGGGACAGGGCCTTTAAAGCCCCAGCATTTT. Its translation: CASSLGTGPLKPQHF.

The chain has TRBV5-1 and TRBJ1-4, with no clear D. The CDR3 extends over 17 amino acids. Trimming removed 4 bases from V and 0 bases from J, with 16 bases in between. Per germline, CDR1 SGHRS and CDR2 YFSETQ. The CDR3 region is CASSPRGGPATNEKLFF. The CDR3 nucleotides read TGCGCCAGCAGCCCCCGGGGAGGGCCTGCAACTAATGAAAAACTGTTTTTT.

The gene calls are TRBV4-1 and TRBJ2-2; D unclear. Germline CDR1 is MGHRA and CDR2 is YSYEKL. V gave up 4 bases and J gave up 7 bases, with 10 bases separating them. CDR3 length equals 13 residues. The CDR3 coding sequence is TGCGCCAGCAGCCTGGTTACATTCGGGGAGCTGTTTTTT. Protein sequence: CASSLVTFGELFF.